The clone carrying this T cell receptor beta chain was recorded once. Libraries were prepared by immunoSEQ multiplex PCR; TCRdb keeps only in-frame clonotypes and omits some of them. The top ten hold less than 10% of the sample, which has about 120,000 clones, 80% to 90% seen once. These data are taken from a study of T cell responses to AZD1222 COVID-19 vaccine. CDR1 and CDR2 (germline): SGHNT, YYREEE (reference sequence). V lost 2 bases and J lost 4, with 9 bases in between. The CDR3 runs 13 residues. This clonotype originated in an adult in good health. V gene TRBV5-4 combines with J gene TRBJ1-2; D unclear. This specimen was peripheral blood, taken on day 0 of AZD1222 vaccination. CDR3 protein: CASSFGGFYGYTF. In nucleotides, the CDR3 is TGTGCCAGCAGCTTTGGCGGTTTCTATGGCTACACCTTC.